These 7 T cell receptor beta chains were sequenced from one sample in a study of CD8 T cells in ankylosing spondylitis. Study-wide results and limits: There was a TCR beta motif, made of several highly homologous variants, that appeared characteristic of ankylosing spondylitis blood.

Each CDR3 protein is one row after TCRdb ran MiXCR on the 5' RACE reads. The table has around 770,000 distinct CDR3 sequences, roughly 10% seen once; the top ten hold around 0.51%. Their antigens are not known. The sequencing sample was made of blood, either unsorted or a sorted T cell fraction (not recorded which). All receptors come from a male donor with ankylosing spondylitis.

A few counts support this clonotype. The chain combines TRBV20-1 with TRBJ2-3; TRBD2 is a possible D gene (6 bases). The CDR3 covers 13 residues. In germline, CDR1 is DFQATT, CDR2 SNEGSKA (reference sequence). Trimming removed 6 bases at V and 2 bases at J, with 12 bases between. The CDR3 loop is CSATGLTTDTQYF. DNA for the CDR3: TGCAGTGCCACGGGACTTACCACAGATACGCAGTATTTT.

Here the CDR3 reads CASSLKGPMNTGELFF. In nucleotides, the CDR3 is TGTGCCAGCAGCTTAAAGGGACCCATGAACACCGGGGAGCTGTTTTTT. V is TRBV7-3 and J is TRBJ2-2; D is possibly TRBD1 or TRBD2 (5 bases each). The CDR3 contains 16 residues. Trimming stripped 1 base from V and 1 base from J, with 10 bases between. The germline CDR1 and CDR2 sequences are SGHTA and FQGTGA.

This clonotype occurred many times. The V and J genes are TRBV4-2 and TRBJ2-2; a possible D gene is TRBD2 (5 bases). Germline V gene sequence: CDR1 LGHNA, CDR2 YNFKEQ. There are 15 residues in the CDR3. V lost 5 bases and J 2 bases, leaving 12 bases between the germline ends. The CDR3 loop reads CASSFTRTNTGELFF. CDR3 nucleotide sequence: TGTGCCAGCAGCTTTACACGGACTAACACCGGGGAGCTGTTTTTT.

This clonotype has more than one count but fewer than ten. V usage is TRBV20-1 and J usage is TRBJ1-1; D is unresolved. With 6 bases removed from V and 0 bases from J, the gap between germline ends came to 20 bases. This CDR3 has 16 amino acids. In germline, CDR1 is DFQATT, CDR2 SNEGSKA (reference sequence). In DNA, the CDR3 is TGCAGTGCGGTTGACTGGACGAGGAGTGTGAACACTGAAGCTTTCTTT. Amino acids: CSAVDWTRSVNTEAFF.

The chain links TRBV6-1 to TRBJ1-4; unclear D gene. The CDR3 covers 15 residues. Per the germline V gene, CDR1 is MNHNS and CDR2 is SASEGT. The ends were cut back, 7 bases at V and 1 base at J, with 13 bases in the middle. The DNA for the CDR3 is TGTGCCAGCACCCACGTCGCGGGAACTAATGAAAAACTGTTTTTT. It yields the protein CASTHVAGTNEKLFF.

The rearrangement links TRBV5-1 to TRBJ2-1, with TRBD2 as a possible D gene (6 bases). The V end was cut by 4 bases, the J end by 4 bases, with 15 bases between. This CDR3 spans 15 amino acids. Germline CDR1 reads SGHRS; CDR2 reads YFSETQ. CDR3 nucleotides: TGCGCCAGCAGCGATCCGGGACTCGGATACAATGAGCAGTTCTTC. Translation gives CASSDPGLGYNEQFF.

The chain links TRBV6-1 to TRBJ1-2; D uncertain. Per germline, CDR1 MNHNS and CDR2 SASEGT. CDR3 length: 13 amino acids. Trimming removed 7 bases at V and 5 bases at J, with 14 bases between. This CDR3 is CASTNPRFYGYTF. CDR3 bases: TGTGCCAGCACGAATCCGCGCTTTTATGGCTACACCTTC.